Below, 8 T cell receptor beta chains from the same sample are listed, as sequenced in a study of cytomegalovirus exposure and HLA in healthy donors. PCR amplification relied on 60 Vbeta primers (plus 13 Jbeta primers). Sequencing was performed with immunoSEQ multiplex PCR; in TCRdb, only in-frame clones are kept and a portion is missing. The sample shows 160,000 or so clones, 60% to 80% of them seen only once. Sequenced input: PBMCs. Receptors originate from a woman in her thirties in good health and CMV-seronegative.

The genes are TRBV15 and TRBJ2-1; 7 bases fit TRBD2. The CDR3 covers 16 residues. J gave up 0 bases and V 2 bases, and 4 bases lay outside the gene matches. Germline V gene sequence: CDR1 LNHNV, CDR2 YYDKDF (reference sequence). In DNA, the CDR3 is TGTGCCACCAGCAGACTCGGGGGGACCTCCTACAATGAGCAGTTCTTC. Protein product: CATSRLGGTSYNEQFF.

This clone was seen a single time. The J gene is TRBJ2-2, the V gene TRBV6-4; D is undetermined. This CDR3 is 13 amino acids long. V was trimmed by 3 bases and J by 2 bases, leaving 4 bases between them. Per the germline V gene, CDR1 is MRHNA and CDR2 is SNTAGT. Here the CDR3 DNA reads TGTGCCAGCAGTGAGGCTAACACCGGGGAGCTGTTTTTT. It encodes CASSEANTGELFF.

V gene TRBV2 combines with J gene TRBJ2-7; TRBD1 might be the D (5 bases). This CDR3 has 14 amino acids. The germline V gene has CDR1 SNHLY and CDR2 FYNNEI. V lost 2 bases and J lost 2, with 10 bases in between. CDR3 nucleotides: TGTGCCAGCAGTGAACAGGGTATGCCCTACGAGCAGTACTTC. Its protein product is CASSEQGMPYEQYF.

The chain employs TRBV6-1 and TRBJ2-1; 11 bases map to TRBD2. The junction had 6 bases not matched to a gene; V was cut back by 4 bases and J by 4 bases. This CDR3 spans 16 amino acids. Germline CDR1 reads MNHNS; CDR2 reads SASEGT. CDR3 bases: TGTGCCAGCAGTGGTAGTAGCGGGGGGGCTTACAATGAGCAGTTCTTC. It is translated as CASSGSSGGAYNEQFF.

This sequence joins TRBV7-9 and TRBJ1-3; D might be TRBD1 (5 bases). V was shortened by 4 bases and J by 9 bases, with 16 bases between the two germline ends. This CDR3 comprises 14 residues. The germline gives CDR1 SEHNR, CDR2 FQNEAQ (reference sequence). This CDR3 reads CASSSPGGSRTIYF. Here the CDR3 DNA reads TGTGCCAGCAGCTCGCCGGGGGGGTCTCGCACCATATATTTT.

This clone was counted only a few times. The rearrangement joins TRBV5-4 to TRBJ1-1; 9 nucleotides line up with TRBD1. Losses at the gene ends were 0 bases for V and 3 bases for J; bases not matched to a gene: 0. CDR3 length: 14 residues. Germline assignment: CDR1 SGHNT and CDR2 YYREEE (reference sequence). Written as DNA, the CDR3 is TGTGCCAGCAGCTTGGGGGACAGGGACACTGAAGCTTTCTTT. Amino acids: CASSLGDRDTEAFF.

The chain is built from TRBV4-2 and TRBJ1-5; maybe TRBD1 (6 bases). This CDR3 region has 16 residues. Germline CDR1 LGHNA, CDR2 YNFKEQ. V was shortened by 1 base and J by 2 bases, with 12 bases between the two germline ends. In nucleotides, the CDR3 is TGTGCCAGCAGCCAAGTCCGAGGGGGAGGCAATCAGCCCCAGCATTTT. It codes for CASSQVRGGGNQPQHF.

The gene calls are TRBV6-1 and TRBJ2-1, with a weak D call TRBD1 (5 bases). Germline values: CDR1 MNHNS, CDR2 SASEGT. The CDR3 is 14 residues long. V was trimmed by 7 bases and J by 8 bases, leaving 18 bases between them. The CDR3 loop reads CASTPQGAFYEQFF. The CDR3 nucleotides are TGTGCCAGCACCCCCCAGGGTGCGTTTTATGAGCAGTTCTTC.